These 11 T cell receptor beta chains share one sample of origin, sequenced in a study of T cells after yellow fever vaccination (dated by TCRdb to 2018 to 2020). The sample's treatment or condition label, in plain terms: live attenuated yellow fever vaccine strain. Receptor libraries were prepared by 5' RACE. The run used an Illumina NovaSeq 6000. In-frame beta chains were kept once TCRdb had trimmed the public reads at Q25 with fastp and called clones with MiXCR. Every entry covers one CDR3 protein and lists the most common genes and DNA from its rows. This sample comprises 200,000 to 250,000 distinct CDR3 sequences, 3.2% of them detected only once. 2.5% to 3.5% of the sample goes to the ten largest clones. The starting material was CD4+ T cells sorted from PBMCs, obtained 10 days after the yellow fever booster vaccination. The receptors originated from a man aged 18 to 30 who received the YFV17D yellow fever vaccine.

The chain recombines TRBV6-2 or TRBV6-3 with TRBJ1-5, with D uncertain. With 0 bases removed from V and 4 bases from J, the gap between germline ends came to 10 bases. Germline assignment: CDR1 MNHEY and CDR2 SVGEGT. This CDR3 is built from 15 residues. The DNA of the CDR3 is TGTGCCAGCAGTTACTCTTGGGCCCGAAATCAGCCCCAGCATTTT. It specifies CASSYSWARNQPQHF.

This clonotype was seen many times. The genes are TRBV7-9 and TRBJ2-5; TRBD2 might be the D (5 bases). Trimming removed 3 bases at V and 0 bases at J, with 5 bases between. The V gene's germline CDR1 is SEHNR and CDR2 FQNEAQ (reference sequence). This CDR3 is built from 13 residues. The CDR3 DNA follows: TGTGCCAGCAGCTTCGGGGACCAAGAGACCCAGTACTTC. This sequence encodes CASSFGDQETQYF.

A word on this clonotype: This may be a read error, as it is one base from a much larger clone. The chain couples TRBV7-9 to TRBJ2-5; D call uncertain. In germline, CDR1 is SEHNR, CDR2 FQNEAQ (reference sequence). Trimming shortened V by 1 base and J by 1 base, and 10 bases separated the two germline ends. This CDR3 spans 15 amino acids. The CDR3 protein is CASSLGRVLQETQYF. The CDR3 DNA is TGTGCCAGCAGCTTAGGACGAGTGCTCCAAGAGACCCAGTACTTC.

The chain carries TRBV7-9 and TRBJ1-5, with D possibly matching TRBD1 (6 bases). V dropped 3 bases and J dropped 0 bases, with 12 bases sitting between them. The CDR3 runs 16 residues. In germline, CDR1 is SEHNR, CDR2 FQNEAQ (reference sequence). The CDR3 region has the DNA TGTGCCAGCAGCTTGGCGACAGGAGCTAGCAATCAGCCCCAGCATTTT. Its protein is CASSLATGASNQPQHF.

In this sample, this clonotype turned up many times. The chain links TRBV20-1 to TRBJ2-5; TRBD1 matches 8 bases. Per germline, CDR1 DFQATT and CDR2 SNEGSKA (reference sequence). The ends lost 0 bases at V and 6 bases at J; junction bases unmatched: 6. This CDR3 contains 14 residues. CDR3 sequence: CSARDFQGAQTQYF. The CDR3 coding sequence is TGCAGTGCTAGAGATTTCCAGGGGGCACAGACCCAGTACTTC.

The CDR3 DNA sequence: TGTGCCAGCAGTCGAAAGGACATCTCCTACGAGCAGTACTTC. Amino acid sequence: CASSRKDISYEQYF. The rearrangement links TRBV12-3 or TRBV12-4 to TRBJ2-7, with a weak D call TRBD1 (5 bases). The CDR3 is 14 amino acids. V dropped 5 bases and J dropped 0 bases, with 11 bases sitting between them.

This clonotype occurred many times. This sequence joins TRBV12-3 or TRBV12-4 and TRBJ2-1; weak D call: TRBD1 (5 bases). The CDR3 covers 15 residues. V gave up 6 bases and J gave up 3 bases, with 15 bases separating them. CDR3 sequence (DNA): TGTGCCAGCAGCCCTAACAGACAGAACTACAATGAGCAGTTCTTC. Translated: CASSPNRQNYNEQFF.

There are many counts of this clonotype. CDR3 bases: TGCAGTGCTAAGGGCAGGGAGGATCAGCCCCAGCATTTT. Amino acid sequence: CSAKGREDQPQHF. This sequence joins TRBV20-1 and TRBJ1-5; D might be TRBD1 (5 bases). Trimming shortened V by 4 bases and J by 5 bases, and 12 bases separated the two germline ends. This CDR3 spans 13 amino acids. Germline CDR1 reads DFQATT; CDR2 reads SNEGSKA (reference sequence).

This clonotype was seen at least ten times. CDR3 DNA sequence: TGTGCCAGCAGTTACCGGGCCTCAGATACGCAGTATTTT. Protein: CASSYRASDTQYF. This chain connects TRBV6-5 to TRBJ2-3; D gene uncertain. The ends were cut back, 2 bases at V and 4 bases at J, with 7 bases in the middle. CDR1 MNHEY and CDR2 SVGAGI come from the germline V gene. There are 13 residues in the CDR3.

J is TRBJ2-5 and V is TRBV6-1, with TRBD1 as a possible D gene (5 bases). The V end lost 2 bases, the J end lost 5 bases, and 9 bases lay between the germline ends. The CDR3 extends over 13 amino acids. Germline V gene data show CDR1 as MNHNS and CDR2 as SASEGT. The CDR3 spells CASSEFQGETQYF. DNA of the CDR3: TGTGCCAGCAGTGAATTCCAGGGTGAGACCCAGTACTTC.

This clonotype was recorded at least ten times. J is TRBJ2-7 and V is TRBV6-5, with D perhaps TRBD1 (5 bases). CDR3 length: 14 amino acids. Per the germline V gene, CDR1 is MNHEY and CDR2 is SVGAGI. Trimming removed 6 bases at V and 4 bases at J, with 16 bases between. The CDR3, as DNA: TGTGCCAGCAGGAGACAGCACCTCTCGTACGAGCAGTACTTC. It encodes CASRRQHLSYEQYF.